Reported below is one T cell receptor (beta chain). The antigen is undetermined. These data are taken from a study of T cells expressing NK-cell markers. Study as a whole: Sorted T-cell subsets CD3+CD56+NKG2C+, CD3+CD56+NKG2C- and CD3+CD56-NKG2C+ were TCR beta-sequenced. Study results and caveats: Where several donors were concerned, these clonotypes also led the CD3+CD56-NKG2C+ fraction. It was still unclear whether expanded NKG2C+ T cell clones were HCMV specific.

The CDR3 runs to 15 residues. Germline V gene sequence: CDR1 MNHEY, CDR2 SVGEGT. A 5'RACE template switching approach incorporating UMIs was used to make TCR beta cDNA. TCRdb reanalyzed the 5' RACE reads, giving one entry per CDR3 protein sequence and no DNA. The sample totals a few hundred thousand distinct CDR3 sequences; its top ten clones hold over 4%. Sequenced sample: blood T cells: a sorted CD56 or NKG2C T cell subset, CD4+ or CD8+ T cells, or bulk PBMC T cells (not recorded which). V gene TRBV6-2 or TRBV6-3 combines with J gene TRBJ1-2; TCRdb picks TRBD1, but there is no DNA to check that call. This TCR came from a man aged 18-75 years in good health. CDR3 amino acids: CASRETGTANYGYTF.